The 10 T cell receptor beta chains presented below share a single source sample, sequenced in a study of Ad26.COV2.S vaccination and SARS-CoV-2 variants. Profiled with immunoSEQ multiplex PCR; TCRdb holds only in-frame clones, not every one. The data contain hundreds of thousands of clones, about 88% of them singletons. Treatment of the sample: 15 to 20 received Ad26.COV2.S at low or high dose, single or two shots; roughly 5 received placebo; per-sample allocation not given. Each sample was drawn 63 days after the first injection (of vaccine or placebo). The sample here was peripheral blood, taken in a trial of Ad26.COV2.S vaccine versus placebo. Receptors were obtained from a person aged 18-60 years who received the Ad26.COV2.S COVID-19 vaccine or a placebo.

CDR3 residues: CASSLGRDWEQYF. CDR3 in DNA: TGTGCCAGCAGTTTAGGTAGGGACTGGGAGCAGTATTTT. V is TRBV27 and J is TRBJ2-3; weak D call: TRBD2 (6 bases). The V end lost 2 bases, the J end lost 11 bases, and 14 bases lay between the germline ends. The CDR3 spans 13 residues. Germline CDR1 and CDR2: MNHEY and SMNVEV (reference sequence).

This clone was seen only once. This chain uses TRBV2 with TRBJ1-4, with D perhaps matching TRBD1 (6 bases). V was shortened by 4 bases and J by 8 bases, with 14 bases between the two germline ends. The CDR3 extends over 14 amino acids. Germline assignment: CDR1 SNHLY and CDR2 FYNNEI. The CDR3 region has the DNA TGTGCCAGCAGTGTTGGGGGCGGGGAGGAAAAACTGTTTTTT. Its protein product is CASSVGGGEEKLFF.

This clone was seen once. This rearrangement joins TRBV15 to TRBJ2-7; TRBD2 aligns across 7 bases. Germline V lookup: CDR1 LNHNV, CDR2 YYDKDF (reference sequence). Losses at the gene ends were 2 bases for V and 5 bases for J; bases not matched to a gene: 21. CDR3 length equals 19 residues. In DNA form, the CDR3 reads TGTGCCACCAGCAGACCCTCGAGACTCGGGGGGAGTGTGATAGACGAGCAGTACTTC. Protein: CATSRPSRLGGSVIDEQYF.

The rearrangement links TRBV7-3 to TRBJ2-7, with D possibly being TRBD1 (5 bases). The V end was cut by 5 bases, the J end by 6 bases, with 17 bases between. This CDR3 comprises 14 residues. Germline V gives CDR1 SGHTA, CDR2 FQGTGA. The CDR3 region is CASSPSGRVGEQYF. The DNA of the CDR3 is TGTGCCAGCAGCCCTTCGGGCAGGGTAGGCGAGCAGTACTTC.

This clone has only a few counts. This sequence joins TRBV6-4 and TRBJ1-2; 11 bases fit TRBD1. The CDR3 sequence is 17 residues long. In germline, CDR1 is MRHNA, CDR2 SNTAGT. The V gene end was trimmed by 4 bases and the J gene end by 5 bases; junction bases not matched to a gene: 12. CDR3 residues: CASSAYAGTGGEYGYTF. DNA for the CDR3: TGTGCCAGCAGTGCATATGCGGGGACAGGGGGAGAATATGGCTACACCTTC.

The V call is TRBV6-5, the J call TRBJ1-2; 7 bases are shared with TRBD1. CDR3 length: 13 amino acids. Trimming cost V 9 bases and J 8 bases; bases outside gene matches: 12. CDR1 and CDR2 from the germline V gene are MNHEY and SVGAGI. The CDR3, as DNA: TGTGCCAGTTCGCCCCTCCGGGACAGCGGCTACACCTTC. Translation: CASSPLRDSGYTF.

J is TRBJ2-5 and V is TRBV14; the match to TRBD1 covers 8 bases. Germline V gives CDR1 SGHDN, CDR2 FVKESK. This CDR3 has 12 amino acids. V was clipped by 4 bases and J by 13 bases; unmatched bases: 8. Here the CDR3 reads CASSPEGQALYF. The CDR3 DNA is TGTGCCAGCAGCCCCGAGGGACAGGCGCTGTACTTC.

In this sample, this clone turned up a few times. This chain uses TRBV6-4 with TRBJ2-4, with 9 bases fitting TRBD2. V lost 4 bases, J lost 7 bases, and 11 bases stayed unmatched. The CDR3 is 16 amino acids. The germline gives CDR1 MRHNA, CDR2 SNTAGT. CDR3 amino acids: CASSAFGSGGPNIQYF. The DNA for the CDR3 is TGTGCCAGCAGTGCGTTTGGCAGCGGGGGGCCGAACATTCAGTACTTC.

The chain employs TRBV6-5 and TRBJ1-2, with TRBD1 matching 7 bases. Germline assignment: CDR1 MNHEY and CDR2 SVGAGI. The CDR3 spans 14 residues. V was clipped by 6 bases and J by 2 bases; unmatched bases: 6. The CDR3 DNA is TGTGCCAGCAGACGGGACAGCGAAAACTATGGCTACACCTTC. Translating it yields CASRRDSENYGYTF.

This clone was counted a single time. The J gene is TRBJ2-7, the V gene TRBV27; the match to TRBD2 covers 11 bases. Unmatched junction bases numbered 6, after V lost 6 bases and J lost 2 bases. The germline gives CDR1 MNHEY, CDR2 SMNVEV (reference sequence). The CDR3 loop spans 15 amino acids. The CDR3 region is CASSRGLAATYEQYF. The DNA of the CDR3 is TGTGCCAGCAGCCGGGGACTAGCGGCTACCTACGAGCAGTACTTC.